Sequencing of this TCR beta chain was carried out in a study of regulatory T cells in long-lasting Graves disease. In germline, CDR1 is SGHVS, CDR2 FNYEAQ. V lost 5 bases and J 4 bases, leaving 10 bases between the germline ends. The CDR3 length is 13 residues. In building TCR beta libraries, iRepertoire HTBI primers were used together with Arm-PCR of CDR3 regions. One entry per CDR3 protein results from TCRdb running MiXCR on the multiplex PCR reads. The repertoire includes around 480,000 distinct CDR3 sequences, roughly 17% of them detected once, and 12% sits in the top ten. Study-level results: Thyroid tissue was not studied; only peripheral blood was.

The time point: newly diagnosed GD, antithyroid drugs for less than 3 months. Following extraction of RNA from PBMCs, that RNA was used to make the TCR library. This clonotype showed up many times. No antigen is known for it. These data also featured in a second study, about T cells in Graves' hyperthyroidism and ophthalmopathy. That work contributes: Most clonotypes that expanded in the thyroid above 0.001 also showed up in blood.

The V and J genes are TRBV7-6 and TRBJ2-3; D is possibly TRBD1 (6 bases). The sequence came from a man aged 35-49 years with Graves disease. This sample comprised peripheral blood mononuclear cells (PBMCs), obtained at new diagnosis, from a patient treated with antithyroid drugs. The CDR3 sequence is CASSRQVSDTQYF. The CDR3 DNA sequence: TGTGCCAGCAGCCGACAGGTCTCAGATACGCAGTATTTT.